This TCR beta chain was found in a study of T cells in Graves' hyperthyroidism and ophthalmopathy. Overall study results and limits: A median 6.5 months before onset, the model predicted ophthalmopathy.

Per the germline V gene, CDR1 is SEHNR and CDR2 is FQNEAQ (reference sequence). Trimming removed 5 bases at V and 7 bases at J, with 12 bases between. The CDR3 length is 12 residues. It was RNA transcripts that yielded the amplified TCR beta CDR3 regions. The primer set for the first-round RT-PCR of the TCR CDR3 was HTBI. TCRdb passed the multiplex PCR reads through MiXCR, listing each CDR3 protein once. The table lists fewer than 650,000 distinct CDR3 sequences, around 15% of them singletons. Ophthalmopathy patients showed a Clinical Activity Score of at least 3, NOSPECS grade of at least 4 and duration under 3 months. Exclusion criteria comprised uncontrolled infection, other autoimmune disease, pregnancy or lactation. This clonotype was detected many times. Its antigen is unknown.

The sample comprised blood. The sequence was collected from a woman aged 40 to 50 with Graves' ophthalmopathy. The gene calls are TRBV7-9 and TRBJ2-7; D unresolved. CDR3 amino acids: CASSVDGKEQYF. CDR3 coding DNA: TGTGCCAGCAGCGTGGACGGAAAGGAGCAGTACTTC.